One sample yielded the 5 T cell receptor beta chains listed below, sequenced in a study of control samples from healthy donors and cancer patients. Produced via immunoSEQ multiplex PCR; TCRdb's table is partial and in-frame only. The sample holds some 140,000 clones, over 85% seen once. Sequenced material: blood. These receptors were taken from a middle-aged man in good health.

V gene TRBV5-1 combines with J gene TRBJ2-3; D is ambiguous. Trimming removed 0 bases at V and 6 bases at J, with 11 bases between. CDR1 and CDR2 from the germline V gene are SGHRS and YFSETQ. The CDR3 runs 14 residues. CDR3 sequence (DNA): TGCGCCAGCAGCTTGGCCACGGTTTTGGATACGCAGTATTTT. It codes for CASSLATVLDTQYF.

The genes are TRBV19 and TRBJ2-1; TRBD1 agrees at 7 bases. The CDR3 consists of 14 residues. V lost 6 bases to trimming and J lost 5 bases; unmatched junction nucleotides: 7. The germline V gene encodes CDR1 LNHDA and CDR2 SQIVND (reference sequence). The CDR3 sequence is CASRTGPWDNEQFF. The CDR3 nucleotides are TGTGCCAGTAGGACAGGGCCTTGGGACAATGAGCAGTTCTTC.

V and J are TRBV2 and TRBJ1-1, with 7 positions matching TRBD1. Germline V gene lookup returns CDR1 SNHLY and CDR2 FYNNEI. Trimming at V came to 6 bases and at J to 5 bases, leaving 12 bases not matched to a gene. The CDR3 is made up of 15 amino acids. The CDR3 DNA follows: TGTGCCAGCAGAAGGGACAGTAGTGGGGGGACTGAAGCTTTCTTT. The encoded protein is CASRRDSSGGTEAFF.

The rearrangement links TRBV7-2 to TRBJ1-1; 10 positions match TRBD1. The CDR3 covers 15 residues. CDR1 is SGHTA and CDR2 is FQGNSA in the germline V gene. The junction had 9 bases not matched to a gene; V was cut back by 5 bases and J by 6 bases. The CDR3 loop reads CASSDLGTGVPEAFF. CDR3 DNA: TGTGCCAGCAGCGACCTGGGGACAGGGGTTCCTGAAGCTTTCTTT.

J is TRBJ2-5 and V is TRBV7-2; TRBD2 might be the D (6 bases). V lost 1 base and J 3 bases, leaving 15 bases between the germline ends. Germline V gene lookup returns CDR1 SGHTA and CDR2 FQGNSA. This CDR3 comprises 16 residues. The DNA for the CDR3 is TGTGCCAGCAGCTTAGAGAGGGCAGGAGGGGAAGAGACCCAGTACTTC. Amino acid sequence: CASSLERAGGEETQYF. The entire variable domain, with the rest obtained from reference TRBV7-2 and TRBJ2-5, is as follows: GAGVSQSPSNKVTEKGKDVELRCDPISGHTALYWYRQSLGQGLEFLIYFQGNSAPDKSGLPSDRFSAERTGGSVSTLTIQRTQQEDSAVYLCASSLERAGGEETQYFGPGTRLLVL.